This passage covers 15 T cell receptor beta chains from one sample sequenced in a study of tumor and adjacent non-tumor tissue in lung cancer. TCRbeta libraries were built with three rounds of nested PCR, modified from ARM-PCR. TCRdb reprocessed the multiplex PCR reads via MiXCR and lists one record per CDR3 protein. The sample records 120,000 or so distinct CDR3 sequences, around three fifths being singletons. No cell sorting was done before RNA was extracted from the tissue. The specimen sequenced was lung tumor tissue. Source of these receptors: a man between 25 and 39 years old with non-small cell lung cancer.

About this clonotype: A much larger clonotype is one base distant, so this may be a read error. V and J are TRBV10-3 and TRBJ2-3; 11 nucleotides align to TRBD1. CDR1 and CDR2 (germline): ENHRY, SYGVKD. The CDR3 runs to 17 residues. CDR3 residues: CVITDPPGQGGTDTQYF. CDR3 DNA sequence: TGTGTCATCACCGACCCTCCGGGACAGGGGGGCACAGATACGCAGTATTTT.

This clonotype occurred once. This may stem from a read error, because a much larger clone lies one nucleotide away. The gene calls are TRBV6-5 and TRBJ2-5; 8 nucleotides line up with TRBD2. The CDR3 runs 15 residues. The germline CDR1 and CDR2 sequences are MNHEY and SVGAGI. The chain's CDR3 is CASSYSTGLVETRYF. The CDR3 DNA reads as TGTGCCAGCAGTTACTCGACGGGACTAGTAGAGACCCGGTACTTC.

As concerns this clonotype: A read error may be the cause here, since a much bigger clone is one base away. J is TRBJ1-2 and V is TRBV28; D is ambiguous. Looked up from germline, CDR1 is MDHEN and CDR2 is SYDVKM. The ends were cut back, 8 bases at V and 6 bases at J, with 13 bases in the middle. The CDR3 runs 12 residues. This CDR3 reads CASCKQPDGYTF. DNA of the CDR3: TGTGCCAGCTGCAAACAGCCGGATGGCTACACCTTC.

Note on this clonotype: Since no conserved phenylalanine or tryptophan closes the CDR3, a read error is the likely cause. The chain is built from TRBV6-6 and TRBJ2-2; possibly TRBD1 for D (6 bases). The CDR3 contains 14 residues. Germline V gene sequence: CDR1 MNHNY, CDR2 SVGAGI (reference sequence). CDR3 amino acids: CACRVTGNTGELFL. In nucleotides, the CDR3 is TGTGCCTGCAGAGTGACAGGGAACACCGGGGAGCTGTTTCTT.

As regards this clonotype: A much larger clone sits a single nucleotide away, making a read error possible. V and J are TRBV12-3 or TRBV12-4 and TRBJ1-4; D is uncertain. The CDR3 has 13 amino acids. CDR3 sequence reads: CVSSWLTNEKLFF. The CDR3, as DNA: TGTGTCAGCAGTTGGTTAACTAATGAAAAACTGTTTTTT.

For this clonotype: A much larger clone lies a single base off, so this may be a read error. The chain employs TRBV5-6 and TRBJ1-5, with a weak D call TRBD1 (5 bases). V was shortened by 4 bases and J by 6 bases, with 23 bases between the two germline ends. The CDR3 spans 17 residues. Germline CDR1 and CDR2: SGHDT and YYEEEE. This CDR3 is CASSLRTWDYWRQPQHF. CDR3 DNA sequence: TGTGCCAGCAGCCTCCGGACATGGGACTATTGGCGTCAGCCCCAGCATTTT.

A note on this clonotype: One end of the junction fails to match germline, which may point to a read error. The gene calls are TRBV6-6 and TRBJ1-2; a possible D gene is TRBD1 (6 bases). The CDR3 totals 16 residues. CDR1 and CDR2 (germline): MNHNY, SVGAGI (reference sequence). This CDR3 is CASSYLSGHINCGYTF. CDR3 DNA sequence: TGTGCCAGCAGTTACTTATCGGGACACATTAACTGTGGCTACACCTTC.

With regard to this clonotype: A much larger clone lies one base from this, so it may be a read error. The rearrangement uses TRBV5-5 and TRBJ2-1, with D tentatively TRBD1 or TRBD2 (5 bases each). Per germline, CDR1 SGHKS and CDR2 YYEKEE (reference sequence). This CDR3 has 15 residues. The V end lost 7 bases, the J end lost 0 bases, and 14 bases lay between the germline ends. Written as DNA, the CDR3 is TGTGCCAGCCGCCGGGACGTGAGCTCCTACAATGAGCAGTTCTTC. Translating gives CASRRDVSSYNEQFF.

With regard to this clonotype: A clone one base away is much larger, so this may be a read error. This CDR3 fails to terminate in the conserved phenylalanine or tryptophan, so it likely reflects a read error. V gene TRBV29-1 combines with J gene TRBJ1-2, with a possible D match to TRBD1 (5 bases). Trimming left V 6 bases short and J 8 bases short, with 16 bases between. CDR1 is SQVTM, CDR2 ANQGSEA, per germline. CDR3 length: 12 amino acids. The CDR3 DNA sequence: TGCAGCGTCGAAACTTCAGGGCTCGGCTACACCTAC. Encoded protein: CSVETSGLGYTY.

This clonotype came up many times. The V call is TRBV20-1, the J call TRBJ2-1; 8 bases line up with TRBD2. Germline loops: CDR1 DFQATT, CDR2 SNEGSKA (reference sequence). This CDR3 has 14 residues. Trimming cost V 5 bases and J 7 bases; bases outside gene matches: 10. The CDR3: CSAPTSGLLNEQFF. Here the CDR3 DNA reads TGCAGTGCTCCCACTAGCGGTTTATTGAATGAGCAGTTCTTC.

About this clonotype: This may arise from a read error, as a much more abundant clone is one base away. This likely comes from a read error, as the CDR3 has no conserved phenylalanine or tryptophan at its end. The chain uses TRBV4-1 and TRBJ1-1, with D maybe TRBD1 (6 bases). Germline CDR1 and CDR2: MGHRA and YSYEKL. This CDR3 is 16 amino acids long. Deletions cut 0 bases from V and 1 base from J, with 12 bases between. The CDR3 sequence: CASSQDLYRANTEAFY. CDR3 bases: TGCGCCAGCAGCCAAGATCTTTACAGGGCGAACACTGAAGCTTTCTAT.

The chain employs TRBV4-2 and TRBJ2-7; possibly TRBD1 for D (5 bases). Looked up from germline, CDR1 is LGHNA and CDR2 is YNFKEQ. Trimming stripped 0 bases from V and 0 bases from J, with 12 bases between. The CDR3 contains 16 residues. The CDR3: CASSQEGVLCSYEQYF. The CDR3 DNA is TGTGCCAGCAGCCAAGAAGGGGTTCTTTGCTCCTACGAGCAGTACTTC.

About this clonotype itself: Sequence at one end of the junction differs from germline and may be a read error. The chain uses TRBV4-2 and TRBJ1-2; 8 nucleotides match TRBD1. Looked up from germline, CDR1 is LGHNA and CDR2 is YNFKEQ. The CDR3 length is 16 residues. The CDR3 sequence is CASTQDGGQAGYGYTF. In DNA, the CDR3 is TGTGCCAGCACCCAAGATGGGGGACAGGCGGGCTATGGCTACACCTTC.

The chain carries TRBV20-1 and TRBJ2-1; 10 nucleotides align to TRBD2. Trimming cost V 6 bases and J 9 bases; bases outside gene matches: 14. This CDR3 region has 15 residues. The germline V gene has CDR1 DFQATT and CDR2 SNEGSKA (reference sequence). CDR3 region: CSALSGTSALLEQFF. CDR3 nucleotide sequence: TGCAGTGCCCTGAGCGGGACTAGCGCTCTCCTTGAGCAGTTCTTC.

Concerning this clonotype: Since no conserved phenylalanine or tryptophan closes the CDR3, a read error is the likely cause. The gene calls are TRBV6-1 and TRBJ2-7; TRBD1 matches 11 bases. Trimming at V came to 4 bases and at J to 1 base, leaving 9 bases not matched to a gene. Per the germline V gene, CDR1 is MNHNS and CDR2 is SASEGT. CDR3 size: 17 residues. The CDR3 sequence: CASSAGTGGAGSYEQYL. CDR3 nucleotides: TGTGCCAGCAGTGCAGGGACAGGGGGTGCGGGATCCTACGAGCAGTACCTC.